The present T cell receptor (beta chain) was sequenced within a study of blood T cell repertoires in COVID-19. Study-level information: The samples span acute and convalescent COVID-19 from the United States, Italy and Spain.

This CDR3 has 10 amino acids. The method was immunoSEQ multiplex PCR; TCRdb's version includes in-frame clones alone and lacks a portion of them. The table shows under 300,000 clones, with 65% to 85% occurring only once. The chain carries TRBV23-1 and TRBJ1-6, with TRBD1 matching over 8 bases. TRBV23-1 is noted as an ORF with a role that remains uncertain. The sequence was obtained from a man in his fifties or sixties who had recovered from COVID-19. Material: PBMCs or T cells enriched from blood (not recorded which). The CDR3 loop is CEQGVAPLHF. DNA for the CDR3: TGCGAACAGGGGGTAGCACCCCTCCACTTT.